This TCR beta chain originates from a study of blood T cells in healthy people across ages. General study points: The diversity estimates, figures obtained from one million T cells, were considered underestimates.

This clonotype was seen ten or more times. Its antigen is undetermined. The junction does not match germline at one end; this may be a read error. Through a sample-barcoded 5' primer and a J-beta primer mix, a second PCR was run for about 6 to 11 cycles. TCRdb recomputed calls from the 5' RACE reads with MiXCR, one row per CDR3 protein. The data hold around 870,000 distinct CDR3 sequences, with around 26% observed a single time. Germline lookup yields CDR1 SGHRS and CDR2 YFSETQ. This CDR3 has 15 residues. The origin of this receptor is a woman older than 75 in good health. Sequenced sample: blood. The V gene is TRBV5-1, the J gene TRBJ2-6, with 7 positions matching TRBD1. The CDR3 nucleotides are TGTGCCAGCAGTTTAACAGGGGCTGGGGCCAACGTCCTGACTTTC. This sequence encodes CASSLTGAGANVLTF.